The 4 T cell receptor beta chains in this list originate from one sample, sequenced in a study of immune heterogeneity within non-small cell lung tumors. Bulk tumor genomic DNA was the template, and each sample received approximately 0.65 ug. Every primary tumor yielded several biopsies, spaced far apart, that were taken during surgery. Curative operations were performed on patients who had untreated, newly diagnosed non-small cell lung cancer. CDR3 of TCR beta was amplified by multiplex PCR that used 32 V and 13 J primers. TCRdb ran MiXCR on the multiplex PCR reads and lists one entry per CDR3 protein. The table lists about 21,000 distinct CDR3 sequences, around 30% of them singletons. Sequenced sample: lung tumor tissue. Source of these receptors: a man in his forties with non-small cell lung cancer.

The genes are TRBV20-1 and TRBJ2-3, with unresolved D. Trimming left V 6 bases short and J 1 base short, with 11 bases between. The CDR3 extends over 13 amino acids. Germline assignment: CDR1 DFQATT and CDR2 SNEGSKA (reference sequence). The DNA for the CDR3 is TGCAGTGCCCCTATACTCGGCACAGATACGCAGTATTTT. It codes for CSAPILGTDTQYF.

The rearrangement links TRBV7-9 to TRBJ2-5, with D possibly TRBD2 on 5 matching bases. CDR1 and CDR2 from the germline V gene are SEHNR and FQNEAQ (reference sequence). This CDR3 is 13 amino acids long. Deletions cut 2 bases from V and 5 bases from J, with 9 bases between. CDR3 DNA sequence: TGTGCCAGCAGCTTAACGGGGTTTGAGACCCAGTACTTC. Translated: CASSLTGFETQYF.

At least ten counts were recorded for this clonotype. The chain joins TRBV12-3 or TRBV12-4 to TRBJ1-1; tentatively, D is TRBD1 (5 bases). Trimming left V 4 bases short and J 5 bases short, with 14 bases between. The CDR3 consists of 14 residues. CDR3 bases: TGTGCCAGCAGTTCCCAGGGAGGAGGGACTGAAGCTTTCTTT. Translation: CASSSQGGGTEAFF.

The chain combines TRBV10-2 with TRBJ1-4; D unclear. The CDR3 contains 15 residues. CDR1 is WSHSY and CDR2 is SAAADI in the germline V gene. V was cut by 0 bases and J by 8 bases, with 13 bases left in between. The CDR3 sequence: CASSESNSLREKLFF. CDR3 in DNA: TGCGCCAGCAGTGAGTCGAACAGCCTGCGGGAAAAACTGTTTTTT.